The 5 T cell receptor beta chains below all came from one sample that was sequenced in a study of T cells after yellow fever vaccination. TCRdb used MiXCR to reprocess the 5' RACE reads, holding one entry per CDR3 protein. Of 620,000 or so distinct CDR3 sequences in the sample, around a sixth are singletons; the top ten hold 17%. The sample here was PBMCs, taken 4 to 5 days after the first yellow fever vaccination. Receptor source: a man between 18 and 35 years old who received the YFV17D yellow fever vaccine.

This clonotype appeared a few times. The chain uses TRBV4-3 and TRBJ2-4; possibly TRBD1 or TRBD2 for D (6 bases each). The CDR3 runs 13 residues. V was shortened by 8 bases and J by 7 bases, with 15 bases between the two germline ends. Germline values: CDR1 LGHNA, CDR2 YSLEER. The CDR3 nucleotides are TGCGCCAGCTCCTTCGGGGGCGGGAACATTCAGTACTTC. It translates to CASSFGGGNIQYF.

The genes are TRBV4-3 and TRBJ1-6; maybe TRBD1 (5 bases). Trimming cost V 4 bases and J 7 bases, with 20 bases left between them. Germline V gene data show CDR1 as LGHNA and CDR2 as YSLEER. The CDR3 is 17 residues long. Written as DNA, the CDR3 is TGCGCCAGCAGCCCCTCCCCCACCGACAGAAGGAATTCACCCCTCCACTTT. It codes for CASSPSPTDRRNSPLHF.

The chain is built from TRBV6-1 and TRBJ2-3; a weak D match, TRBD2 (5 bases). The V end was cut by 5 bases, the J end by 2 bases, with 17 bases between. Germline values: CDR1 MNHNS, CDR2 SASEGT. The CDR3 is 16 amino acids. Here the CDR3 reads CASSLVPRGPTDTQYF. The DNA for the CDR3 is TGTGCCAGCAGTCTGGTCCCAAGAGGGCCCACAGATACGCAGTATTTT.

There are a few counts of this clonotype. CDR3 in amino acids: CASSLRPSNTDTQYF. In DNA form, the CDR3 reads TGTGCCAGCAGCTTACGACCATCGAACACAGATACGCAGTATTTT. The chain carries TRBV7-6 and TRBJ2-3; D is ambiguous. The germline V gene has CDR1 SGHVS and CDR2 FNYEAQ. V lost 2 bases, J lost 2 bases, and 11 bases lay in between. The length of the CDR3 is 15 residues.

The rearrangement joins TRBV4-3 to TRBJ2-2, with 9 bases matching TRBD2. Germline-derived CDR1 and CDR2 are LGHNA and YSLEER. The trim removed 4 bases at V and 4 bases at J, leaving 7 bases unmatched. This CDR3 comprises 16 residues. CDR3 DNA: TGCGCCAGCAGCCCGGGACTAGCTTTGAGCACCGGGGAGCTGTTTTTT. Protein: CASSPGLALSTGELFF.